This TCR beta chain is drawn from a study of monozygotic twins with inflammatory bowel disease. Study-wide points: Compared with healthy co-twins, IBD patients showed reduced TCRbeta repertoire diversity by inverse Simpson. The authors could not tell different T cell subtypes apart.

Comments on this clonotype: Its specificity is unknown.

The germline V gene encodes CDR1 LGHNA and CDR2 YSLEER. This CDR3 contains 13 residues. With the 5' RACE reads reprocessed, TCRdb shows one record per CDR3 protein and no DNA. The sample includes some 170,000 distinct CDR3 sequences. The chain employs TRBV4-3 and TRBJ1-2; TCRdb's D gene call, TRBD1, goes unchecked for lack of DNA. Sequenced: blood. The receptor's source is a human donor with ulcerative colitis or Crohn's disease, or a healthy co-twin of an affected twin (not recorded which). CDR3 sequence reads: CASSHRNRGGYTF.